This TCR beta chain was sequenced for a study of T cells in Graves' hyperthyroidism and ophthalmopathy. Whole-study findings and limits: Classification by a 13 V-J model distinguished ophthalmopathy from stable hyperthyroidism. Ophthalmopathy prediction by the model preceded onset by a median about 6 months. The blood repertoire included most of the expanded thyroid clonotypes above 0.001.

Researchers took RNA transcripts and amplified the TCR beta CDR3 regions from them. Primed by the HTBI set, a first-round RT-PCR was run on the TCR CDR3. TCRdb reanalysed the multiplex PCR reads using MiXCR and keeps one entry per CDR3 protein. The data contain approximately 640,000 distinct CDR3 sequences, roughly 45% of them seen just once; the ten biggest clones take up less than 9%. The CDR3 is 16 amino acids. J lost 4 bases, V lost 3 bases, and 9 bases had no gene match. Germline assignment: CDR1 SGHTA and CDR2 FQGNSA. Orbital computed tomography, thyroid ultrasound, serum thyroxine and TRAb, and clinical symptoms together informed the diagnoses. About this clonotype: Its antigen is unknown.

The sequenced sample consisted of peripheral blood or thyroid tissue (not recorded which). The clonotype comes from an adult man with Graves' disease, either hyperthyroidism or ophthalmopathy (not recorded which). The chain uses TRBV7-2 and TRBJ1-2, with 9 bases matching TRBD1. The CDR3 loop is CASSFTGGAARYGYTF. As DNA, the CDR3 is TGTGCCAGCAGCTTTACAGGGGGCGCGGCTCGCTATGGCTACACCTTC.